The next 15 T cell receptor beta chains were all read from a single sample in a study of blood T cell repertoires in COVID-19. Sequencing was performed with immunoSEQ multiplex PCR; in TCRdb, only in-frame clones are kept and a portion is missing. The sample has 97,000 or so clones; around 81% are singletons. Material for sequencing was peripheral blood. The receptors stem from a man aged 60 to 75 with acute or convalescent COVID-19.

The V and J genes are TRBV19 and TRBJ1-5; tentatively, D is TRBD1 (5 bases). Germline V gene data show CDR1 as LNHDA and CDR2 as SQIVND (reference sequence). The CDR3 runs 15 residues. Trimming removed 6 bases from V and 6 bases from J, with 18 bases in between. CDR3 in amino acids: CASSLRGLGSQPQHF. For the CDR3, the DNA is TGTGCCAGTAGCCTTCGGGGGTTAGGTAGTCAGCCCCAGCATTTT.

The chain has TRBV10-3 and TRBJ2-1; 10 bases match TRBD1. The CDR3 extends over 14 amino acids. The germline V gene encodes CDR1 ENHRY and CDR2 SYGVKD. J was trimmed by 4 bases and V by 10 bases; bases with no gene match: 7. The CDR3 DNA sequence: TGTGCCACTATGGGACAGGGGACATACAATGAGCAGTTCTTC. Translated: CATMGQGTYNEQFF.

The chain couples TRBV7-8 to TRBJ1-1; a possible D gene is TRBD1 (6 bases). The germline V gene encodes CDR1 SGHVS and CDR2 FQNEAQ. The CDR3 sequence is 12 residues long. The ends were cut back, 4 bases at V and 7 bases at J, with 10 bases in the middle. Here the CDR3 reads CASSSFRGEAFF. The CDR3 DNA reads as TGTGCCAGCAGCTCTTTCAGGGGTGAAGCTTTCTTT. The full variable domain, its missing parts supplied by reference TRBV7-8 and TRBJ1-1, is GAGVSQSPRYKVAKRGQDVALRCDPISGHVSLFWYQQALGQGPEFLTYFQNEAQLDKSGLPSDRFFAERPEGSVSTLKIQRTQQEDSAVYLCASSSFRGEAFFGQGTRLTVV.

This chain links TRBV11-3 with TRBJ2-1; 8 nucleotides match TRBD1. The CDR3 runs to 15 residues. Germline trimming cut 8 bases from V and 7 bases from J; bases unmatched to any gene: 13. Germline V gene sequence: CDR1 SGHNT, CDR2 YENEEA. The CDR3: CASEWTRGQGNEQFF. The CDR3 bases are TGTGCCAGCGAATGGACCCGCGGACAGGGTAATGAGCAGTTCTTC.

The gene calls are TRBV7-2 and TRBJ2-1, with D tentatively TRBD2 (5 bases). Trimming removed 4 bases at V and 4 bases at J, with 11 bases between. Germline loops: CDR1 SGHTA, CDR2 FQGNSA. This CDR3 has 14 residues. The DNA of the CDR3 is TGTGCCAGCAGCTGGCCGACGGGGTACAATGAGCAGTTCTTC. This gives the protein CASSWPTGYNEQFF.

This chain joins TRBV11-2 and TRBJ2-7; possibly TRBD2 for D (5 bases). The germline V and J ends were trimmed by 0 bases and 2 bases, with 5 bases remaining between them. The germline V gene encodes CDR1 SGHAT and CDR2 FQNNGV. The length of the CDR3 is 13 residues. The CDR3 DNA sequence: TGTGCCAGCAGCTTAGAAGCGGCCTACGAGCAGTACGTC. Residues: CASSLEAAYEQYV.

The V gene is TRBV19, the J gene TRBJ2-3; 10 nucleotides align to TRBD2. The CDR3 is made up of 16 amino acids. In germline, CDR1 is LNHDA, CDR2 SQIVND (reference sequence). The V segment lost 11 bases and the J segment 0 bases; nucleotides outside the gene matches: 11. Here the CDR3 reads CAAGNSGGFSTDTQYF. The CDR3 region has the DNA TGTGCCGCGGGAAATAGCGGGGGGTTTAGCACAGATACGCAGTATTTT.

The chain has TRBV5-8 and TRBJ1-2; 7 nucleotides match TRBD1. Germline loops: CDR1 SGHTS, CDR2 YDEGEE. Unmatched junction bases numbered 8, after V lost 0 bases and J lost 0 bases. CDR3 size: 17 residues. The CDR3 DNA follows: TGTGCCAGCAGCTTGGGGGACAGCCATACTACTAACTATGGCTACACCTTC. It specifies CASSLGDSHTTNYGYTF.

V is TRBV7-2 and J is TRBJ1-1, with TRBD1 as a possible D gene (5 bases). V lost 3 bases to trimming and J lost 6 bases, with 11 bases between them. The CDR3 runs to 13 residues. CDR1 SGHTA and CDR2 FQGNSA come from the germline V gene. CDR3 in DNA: TGTGCCAGCAGCTTTGTCAGGGACTCTGAAGCTTTCTTT. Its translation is CASSFVRDSEAFF.

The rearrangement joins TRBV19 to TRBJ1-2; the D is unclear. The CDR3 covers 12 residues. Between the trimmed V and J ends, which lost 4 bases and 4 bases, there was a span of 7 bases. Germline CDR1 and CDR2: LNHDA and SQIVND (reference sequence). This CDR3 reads CASSTNFYGYTF. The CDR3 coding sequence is TGTGCCAGTAGTACTAACTTCTATGGCTACACCTTC. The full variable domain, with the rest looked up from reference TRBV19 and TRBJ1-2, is DGGITQSPKYLFRKEGQNVTLSCEQNLNHDAMYWYRQDPGQGLRLIYYSQIVNDFQKGDIAEGYSVSREKKESFPLTVTSAQKNPTAFYLCASSTNFYGYTFGSGTRLTVV.

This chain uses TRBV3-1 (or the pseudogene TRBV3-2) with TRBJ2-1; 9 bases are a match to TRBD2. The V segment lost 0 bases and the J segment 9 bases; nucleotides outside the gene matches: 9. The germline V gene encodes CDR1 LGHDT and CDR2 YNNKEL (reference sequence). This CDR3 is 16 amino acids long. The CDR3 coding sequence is TGTGCCAGCAGCCAAGATCCGGGTAGCGGGAGACTTGAGCAGTTCTTC. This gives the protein CASSQDPGSGRLEQFF.

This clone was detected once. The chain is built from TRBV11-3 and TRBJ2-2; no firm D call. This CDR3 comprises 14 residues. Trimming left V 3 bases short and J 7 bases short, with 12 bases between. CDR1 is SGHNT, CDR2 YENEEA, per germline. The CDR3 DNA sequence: TGTGCCAGCAGCTTTGCGACTTTCAACGGGGAGCTGTTTTTT. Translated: CASSFATFNGELFF.

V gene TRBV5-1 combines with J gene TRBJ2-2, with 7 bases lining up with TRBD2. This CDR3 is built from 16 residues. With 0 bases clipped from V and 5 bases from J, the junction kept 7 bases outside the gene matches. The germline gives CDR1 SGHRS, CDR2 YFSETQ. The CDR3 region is CASSLARGRETGELFF. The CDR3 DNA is TGCGCCAGCAGCTTGGCCCGAGGGAGGGAGACCGGGGAGCTGTTTTTT.

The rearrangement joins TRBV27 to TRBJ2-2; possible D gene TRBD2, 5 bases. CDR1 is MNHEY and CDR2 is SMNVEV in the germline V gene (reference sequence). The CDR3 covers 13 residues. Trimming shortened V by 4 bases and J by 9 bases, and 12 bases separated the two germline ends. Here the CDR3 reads CASSSGLGRELFF. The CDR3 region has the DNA TGTGCCAGCAGTTCAGGACTGGGCCGGGAGCTGTTTTTT.

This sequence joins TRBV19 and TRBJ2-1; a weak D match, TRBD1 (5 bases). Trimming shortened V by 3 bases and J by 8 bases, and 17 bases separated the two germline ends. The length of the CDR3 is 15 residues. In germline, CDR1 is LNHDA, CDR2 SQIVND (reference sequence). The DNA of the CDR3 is TGTGCCAGTAGTATCCCCAACCAAGCAGGGCATGAGCAGTTCTTC. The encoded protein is CASSIPNQAGHEQFF.